A single sample is the source of the 16 T cell receptor beta chains below, sequenced in a study of identical twins. TCRdb re-analysed the 5' RACE reads in MiXCR, keeping a single row per CDR3 protein. The data contain 400,000 to 550,000 distinct CDR3 sequences, around 20% of them singletons. These data are also associated with another study on T cells expressing NK-cell markers.

The material sequenced was CD4+ T cells sorted from blood. The source is a young woman in good health.

This clonotype has only a few counts. The chain recombines TRBV19 with TRBJ2-7; D may be TRBD1 (6 bases). CDR1 is LNHDA and CDR2 is SQIVND in the germline V gene (reference sequence). The V end was cut by 10 bases, the J end by 0 bases, with 13 bases between. The CDR3 runs 13 residues. The CDR3 protein is CATAGDGSYEQYF. As DNA, the CDR3 is TGTGCCACCGCAGGGGACGGCTCCTACGAGCAGTACTTC.

The chain is built from TRBV7-9 and TRBJ1-3; no reliable D call. V lost 4 bases and J lost 2, with 6 bases in between. The germline V gene encodes CDR1 SEHNR and CDR2 FQNEAQ (reference sequence). The CDR3 runs to 13 residues. CDR3 sequence reads: CASSSLPGNTIYF. CDR3 in DNA: TGTGCCAGCAGCTCTCTCCCTGGAAACACCATATATTTT.

This rearrangement joins TRBV6-5 to TRBJ1-1, with TRBD1 matching 7 bases. This CDR3 spans 17 amino acids. Trimming at V came to 2 bases and at J to 0 bases, leaving 9 bases not matched to a gene. Germline CDR1 MNHEY, CDR2 SVGAGI. CDR3 in amino acids: CASSYGGTADMNTEAFF. The CDR3 DNA follows: TGTGCCAGCAGTTACGGAGGGACAGCCGATATGAACACTGAAGCTTTCTTT.

This chain links TRBV18 with TRBJ1-1; D may be TRBD1 (6 bases). From germline, CDR1 is KGHSH and CDR2 LQKENI. The CDR3 runs to 17 residues. Trimming left V 5 bases short and J 1 base short, with 20 bases between. The DNA for the CDR3 is TGTGCCAGCTCAGCGTTGGCGGCCAGGGGTGCGAACACTGAAGCTTTCTTT. It specifies CASSALAARGANTEAFF.

The V and J genes are TRBV20-1 and TRBJ2-7; D possibly matches TRBD1 or TRBD2 (7 bases each). Germline CDR1 is DFQATT and CDR2 is SNEGSKA (reference sequence). V dropped 6 bases and J dropped 3 bases, with 18 bases sitting between them. The CDR3 contains 14 residues. The CDR3 spells CSAHRPGGVYEQYF. CDR3 nucleotides: TGCAGTGCGCACCGTCCAGGGGGGGTCTACGAGCAGTACTTC.

In nucleotides, the CDR3 is TGTGCCAGCAGTTACTCTCTGAGGGCCGAGTCACCCCTCCACTTT. Amino acids: CASSYSLRAESPLHF. This chain links TRBV6-5 with TRBJ1-6; the D is unclear. Deletions cut 0 bases from V and 10 bases from J, with 13 bases between. From germline, CDR1 is MNHEY and CDR2 SVGAGI. The CDR3 covers 15 residues.

This clonotype was seen a handful of times. The genes are TRBV2 and TRBJ2-1; D unresolved. Trimming took off 6 bases at V and 7 bases at J, with 10 bases between the two ends. Germline CDR1 and CDR2: SNHLY and FYNNEI. The CDR3 is 12 residues long. This CDR3 reads CASSYGSNEQFF. The DNA of the CDR3 is TGTGCCAGCAGCTACGGGTCGAATGAGCAGTTCTTC.

CDR3 sequence (DNA): TGTGCCAGCAGCCATGCGCGGGCCAATGGCTACACCTTC. As protein: CASSHARANGYTF. This sequence joins TRBV3-1 and TRBJ1-2; D unresolved. CDR1 is LGHDT and CDR2 is YNNKEL in the germline V gene (reference sequence). Trimming stripped 3 bases from V and 6 bases from J, with 11 bases between. CDR3 length: 13 residues.

A few counts support this clonotype. The chain couples TRBV7-3 to TRBJ2-1; no reliable D call. V was trimmed by 6 bases and J by 5 bases, leaving 17 bases between them. Germline-derived CDR1 and CDR2 are SGHTA and FQGTGA. This CDR3 spans 15 amino acids. The CDR3 bases are TGTGCCAGCAGATACTCGCGTGGTACGCACAATGAGCAGTTCTTC. Translating gives CASRYSRGTHNEQFF.

V and J are TRBV6-5 and TRBJ1-2, with D perhaps TRBD1 (6 bases). This CDR3 comprises 13 residues. Germline assignment: CDR1 MNHEY and CDR2 SVGAGI. Trimming cost V 4 bases and J 8 bases, with 14 bases left between them. The CDR3 DNA reads TGTGCCAGCAGTTCCCGACAGGCGGGGGGCTACACCTTC. Encoded protein: CASSSRQAGGYTF.

V is TRBV7-9 and J is TRBJ1-5, with TRBD1 as a possible D gene (5 bases). The CDR3 extends over 14 amino acids. Germline V gene data show CDR1 as SEHNR and CDR2 as FQNEAQ (reference sequence). The ends were cut back, 8 bases at V and 2 bases at J, with 13 bases in the middle. The CDR3 sequence: CASVLSTGNQPQHF. The CDR3 DNA sequence: TGTGCCAGCGTCTTATCGACAGGCAATCAGCCCCAGCATTTT. The whole variable domain, remainder taken from reference TRBV7-9 and TRBJ1-5, is DTGVSQNPRHKITKRGQNVTFRCDPISEHNRLYWYRQTLGQGPEFLTYFQNEAQLEKSRLLSDRFSAERPKGSFSTLEIQRTEQGDSAMYLCASVLSTGNQPQHFGDGTRLSIL.

There are many counts of this clonotype. The CDR3 loop is CSASLLTDTQYF. CDR3 sequence (DNA): TGCAGTGCTAGTCTCCTCACAGATACGCAGTATTTT. This chain connects TRBV20-1 to TRBJ2-3, with D hard to call. Trimming took off 3 bases at V and 2 bases at J, with 6 bases between the two ends. From germline, CDR1 is DFQATT and CDR2 SNEGSKA (reference sequence). CDR3 size: 12 residues.

The genes are TRBV28 and TRBJ2-1; 7 bases agree with TRBD2. The V gene's germline CDR1 is MDHEN and CDR2 SYDVKM. With 6 bases clipped from V and 4 bases from J, the junction kept 0 bases outside the gene matches. The CDR3 extends over 12 amino acids. CDR3 nucleotides: TGTGCCAGCAGGCGGGAGTACAATGAGCAGTTCTTC. It is translated as CASRREYNEQFF.

The V and J genes are TRBV12-3 or TRBV12-4 and TRBJ1-6, with D perhaps matching TRBD1 (6 bases). V was cut by 3 bases and J by 10 bases, with 16 bases left in between. This CDR3 region has 15 residues. The CDR3 DNA follows: TGTGCCAGCAGTTTCAAGGCCAGGGGTTACTCACCCCTCCACTTT. Its translation is CASSFKARGYSPLHF.

This clonotype turned up a few times. The V and J genes are TRBV2 and TRBJ2-1; possible D gene TRBD1, 5 bases. Germline V CDR1 and CDR2: SNHLY, FYNNEI. V was trimmed by 8 bases and J by 8 bases, leaving 13 bases between them. The CDR3 covers 12 residues. The DNA of the CDR3 is TGTGCCAGCTTAAGGGGTTTCGATGAGCAGTTCTTC. This encodes CASLRGFDEQFF. Full variable domain (rest looked up from reference TRBV2 and TRBJ2-1): EPEVTQTPSHQVTQMGQEVILRCVPISNHLYFYWYRQILGQKVEFLVSFYNNEISEKSEIFDDQFSVERPDGSNFTLKIRSTKLEDSAMYFCASLRGFDEQFFGPGTRLTVL.

The V call is TRBV27, the J call TRBJ2-3, with 13 positions matching TRBD2. The germline V gene has CDR1 MNHEY and CDR2 SMNVEV (reference sequence). CDR3 length: 19 residues. V lost 6 bases and J lost 0; bases outside the gene matches: 12. The CDR3 coding sequence is TGTGCCAGCAGCCCTCACGGGACTAGCGGGATATCTAGCACAGATACGCAGTATTTT. This gives the protein CASSPHGTSGISSTDTQYF.